One and the same sample provided the 20 T cell receptor beta chains below, sequenced in a study of spatial heterogeneity in lung cancer (dated by TCRdb to about 2019). The investigation overall reported the following: The number of expanded intratumoral alpha and beta TCRs correlated with the tumor nonsynonymous mutation count.

The label giving this sample's time point can be read as: sample taken at primary tumor resection. The antigens these receptors bind are not known. Library preparation employed 5' RACE. Sequenced on a NextSeq 500. TCRdb reworked the public reads: Q25 trimming with fastp, MiXCR clone assembly, productive beta chains retained. A single entry per CDR3 protein holds the most common genes and DNA from its merged rows. The sample table records over 8,500 distinct CDR3 sequences; 14% of these occur just once. The ten biggest clones cover approximately 14% of the sample. The sequencing used lung tumor tissue, collected at surgery. The receptors here all came from a male donor with early-stage non-small cell lung cancer.

The sample holds many counts of this clonotype. As an off-target read in a library built for alpha chains, this beta chain has a frequency of little significance. The rearrangement uses TRBV6-2 or TRBV6-3 and TRBJ2-1; TRBD2 is a possible D gene (6 bases). The CDR3 totals 16 residues. V gave up 2 bases and J gave up 7 bases, with 18 bases separating them. Germline assignment: CDR1 MNHEY and CDR2 SVGEGT. This CDR3 is CASSYRDLSSLNEQFF. CDR3 DNA sequence: TGTGCCAGCAGTTACAGGGACTTATCTTCCCTGAATGAGCAGTTCTTC.

Regarding this clonotype: The library was designed around alpha chains, so this beta chain is a stray read whose abundance carries little weight. The chain combines TRBV6-1 with TRBJ2-7; TRBD2 matches at 10 bases. The CDR3 is 15 amino acids. With 4 bases clipped from V and 0 bases from J, the junction kept 3 bases outside the gene matches. Germline V gene lookup returns CDR1 MNHNS and CDR2 SASEGT. The CDR3 reads CASSALAGGSYEQYF. The DNA of the CDR3 is TGTGCCAGCAGTGCGTTAGCGGGAGGCTCCTACGAGCAGTACTTC.

This clonotype was seen ten or more times. This beta chain is a stray read from a library made for alpha chains; its abundance is not meaningful. This rearrangement joins TRBV29-1 to TRBJ2-1, with D tentatively TRBD1 or TRBD2 (6 bases each). This CDR3 has 13 residues. V was clipped by 6 bases and J by 8 bases, with 17 bases between them. Germline V lookup: CDR1 SQVTM, CDR2 ANQGSEA. The CDR3 bases are TGCAGCGTCCAGTGGGGGGCTCGGGATGAGCAGTTCTTC. The encoded protein is CSVQWGARDEQFF.

This clonotype is deemed medium-sized. The library was designed around alpha chains, so this beta chain is a stray read whose abundance carries little weight. The rearrangement uses TRBV30 and TRBJ2-5; no clear D. Looked up from germline, CDR1 is GTSNPN and CDR2 is SVGIG (reference sequence). The V and J ends lost 4 bases and 2 bases respectively, with 11 bases between them. This CDR3 spans 13 amino acids. The CDR3 loop is CAWTPRVQETQYF. The DNA for the CDR3 is TGTGCCTGGACCCCTAGAGTACAAGAGACCCAGTACTTC.

This clonotype was counted at least ten times. Because the library targeted alpha chains, this beta chain is an off-target read whose size means little. The chain couples TRBV10-3 to TRBJ2-3; 7 nucleotides line up with TRBD2. This CDR3 comprises 15 residues. The germline CDR1 and CDR2 sequences are ENHRY and SYGVKD. The V gene end was trimmed by 8 bases and the J gene end by 3 bases; junction bases not matched to a gene: 11. CDR3 amino acids: CAIRGGSSETDTQYF. The CDR3 bases are TGTGCCATCCGGGGCGGGAGCTCTGAAACAGATACGCAGTATTTT.

This clonotype has at least ten counts. This beta chain slipped into a library made for alpha chains as a stray read, so its size is not meaningful. The V and J genes are TRBV5-1 and TRBJ2-5, with TRBD2 matching 11 bases. This CDR3 comprises 16 residues. The ends lost 0 bases at V and 4 bases at J; junction bases unmatched: 5. Germline CDR1 is SGHRS and CDR2 is YFSETQ. In DNA form, the CDR3 reads TGCGCCAGCAGCTTGGCCCTAGCGGGAGGATTAGAGACCCAGTACTTC. It translates to CASSLALAGGLETQYF.

This clonotype is deemed medium-sized. Since the library was made to target alpha chains, this beta chain is a stray read and its abundance is not meaningful. The V gene is TRBV29-1, the J gene TRBJ2-1; TRBD2 matches at 9 bases. V was pared by 5 bases and J by 10 bases, with 6 bases of the junction left unmatched. The CDR3 is 12 residues long. CDR1 SQVTM and CDR2 ANQGSEA come from the germline V gene. CDR3 residues: CSVRRLAEEQFF. Written as DNA, the CDR3 is TGCAGCGTTCGCCGACTAGCGGAGGAGCAGTTCTTC.

In its sample, this clonotype is medium-sized. This beta chain turned up in a library designed for alpha chains; as an off-target read, its abundance says little. CDR3 sequence reads: CASSVVGDGGLADYNEQFF. The CDR3 DNA sequence: TGTGCCAGCAGCGTAGTAGGGGATGGGGGACTAGCGGACTACAATGAGCAGTTCTTC. The chain joins TRBV9 to TRBJ2-1; 11 bases agree with TRBD2. Looked up from germline, CDR1 is SGDLS and CDR2 is YYNGEE. V lost 0 bases, J lost 3 bases, and 11 bases stayed unmatched. CDR3 length: 19 amino acids.

Notes on this clonotype: With the library built for alpha chains, this beta chain is off target and its frequency is not meaningful. V gene TRBV20-1 combines with J gene TRBJ2-1, with 10 bases that match TRBD2. This CDR3 spans 15 amino acids. The J segment lost 6 bases and the V segment lost 4 bases, leaving 9 bases of the junction unmatched. The germline V gene has CDR1 DFQATT and CDR2 SNEGSKA (reference sequence). The CDR3 DNA follows: TGCAGTGCTACCCCCCACCTAGCGGGAGTCAATGAGCAGTTCTTC. Residues: CSATPHLAGVNEQFF.

This clonotype is judged large. Because the library targeted alpha chains, this beta chain is an off-target read whose size means little. V gene TRBV4-1 combines with J gene TRBJ2-6; either TRBD1 or TRBD2 may fit D (6 bases each). The germline V gene has CDR1 MGHRA and CDR2 YSYEKL. The V gene lost 8 bases and the J gene lost 2 bases, with 19 bases spanning the gap. This CDR3 spans 17 amino acids. CDR3 sequence (DNA): TGCGCCAGCGGAGGGGGGATCGGGTTGCCTGGGGCCAACGTCCTGACTTTC. Translation gives CASGGGIGLPGANVLTF.

This clonotype was detected ten times or more. This beta chain appears as a stray read in a library generated for alpha chains; its size is not informative. The CDR3 sequence is CASSLFRPRLGYEQYF. CDR3 DNA sequence: TGTGCCAGCAGTCTTTTCCGGCCCCGCTTGGGCTACGAGCAGTACTTC. The chain uses TRBV12-3 or TRBV12-4 and TRBJ2-7; D not resolved. Trimming took off 5 bases at V and 3 bases at J, with 20 bases between the two ends. There are 16 residues in the CDR3.

This clonotype was counted at least ten times. Because this beta chain is a stray read in a library intended to capture alpha chains, its abundance should not be given much weight. The chain is built from TRBV6-6 and TRBJ1-1; D gene ambiguous. V lost 5 bases, J lost 2 bases, and 12 bases lay in between. CDR3 size: 14 residues. Germline V gives CDR1 MNHNY, CDR2 SVGAGI (reference sequence). For the CDR3, the DNA is TGTGCCAGCAGTCCCGATAGCAGAAACACTGAAGCTTTCTTT. It is translated as CASSPDSRNTEAFF.

This clonotype is medium-sized (0.01 to 0.1%) in the sample. This beta chain is a stray read from a library made for alpha chains; its abundance is not meaningful. This chain links TRBV5-1 with TRBJ1-2, with 7 bases lining up with TRBD1. The germline gives CDR1 SGHRS, CDR2 YFSETQ. This CDR3 is 15 amino acids long. V lost 0 bases and J lost 4; bases outside the gene matches: 6. The CDR3 region has the DNA TGCGCCAGCAGCTTGGAAGGGGGCGAGGGCTATGGCTACACCTTC. Its translation: CASSLEGGEGYGYTF.

This clonotype was found a few times. Within a library made for alpha chains, this beta chain is off target, and its count is uninformative. The V gene is TRBV18, the J gene TRBJ1-2, with D possibly matching TRBD1 (6 bases). CDR1 is KGHSH, CDR2 LQKENI, per germline. The length of the CDR3 is 13 residues. V gave up 1 base and J gave up 8 bases, with 11 bases separating them. CDR3 DNA: TGTGCCAGCTCACCACGTGAAGGGGGAGGCTACACCTTC. Translated: CASSPREGGGYTF.

This clonotype was counted many times. Because this beta chain is a stray read in a library intended to capture alpha chains, its abundance should not be given much weight. The chain joins TRBV29-1 to TRBJ1-2; possibly TRBD1 for D (6 bases). V dropped 4 bases and J dropped 0 bases, with 6 bases sitting between them. Per the germline V gene, CDR1 is SQVTM and CDR2 is ANQGSEA. There are 12 residues in the CDR3. The CDR3 protein is CSVGTANYGYTF. The CDR3 nucleotides read TGCAGCGTTGGGACAGCTAACTATGGCTACACCTTC.

This clonotype came up many times. Being off target in a library aimed at alpha chains, this beta chain has a size of little meaning. The CDR3 DNA is TGTGCCAGCAGCCTCGACAGCGCCTATGGCTACACCTTC. The encoded protein is CASSLDSAYGYTF. The V gene is TRBV9, the J gene TRBJ1-2; perhaps TRBD1 as D (5 bases). CDR1 is SGDLS and CDR2 is YYNGEE in the germline V gene. The CDR3 has 13 residues. V lost 4 bases, J lost 4 bases, and 11 bases lay in between. The whole variable domain, filled in from reference TRBV9 and TRBJ1-2, reads DSGVTQTPKHLITATGQRVTLRCSPRSGDLSVYWYQQSLDQGLQFLIQYYNGEERAKGNILERFSAQQFPDLHSELNLSSLELGDSALYFCASSLDSAYGYTFGSGTRLTVV.

This clonotype has a count of ten or more. This beta chain represents an off-target read in a library built for alpha chains; its size is of limited meaning. The V gene is TRBV29-1, the J gene TRBJ1-2, with D perhaps matching TRBD1 (5 bases). Germline CDR1 and CDR2: SQVTM and ANQGSEA. V lost 3 bases to trimming and J lost 5 bases, with 13 bases between them. CDR3 length: 13 amino acids. The CDR3 region is CSVENPGRYGYTF. Written as DNA, the CDR3 is TGCAGCGTTGAGAACCCGGGACGATATGGCTACACCTTC.

By frequency in the sample, this clonotype is medium-sized. A library prepared for alpha chains yielded this beta chain as an off-target read; its size is of little meaning. This chain links TRBV5-1 with TRBJ1-1, with a weak D call TRBD1 (5 bases). Germline V CDR1 and CDR2: SGHRS, YFSETQ. The CDR3 contains 14 residues. V was pared by 4 bases and J by 7 bases, with 17 bases between. In DNA form, the CDR3 reads TGCGCCAGCAGCCTAGGGACTGCCCGGTTTGAAGCTTTCTTT. Its protein is CASSLGTARFEAFF.

This clonotype was counted ten times or more. This beta chain lies outside the target of a library built for alpha chains; its clone size means little. V usage is TRBV4-2 and J usage is TRBJ2-3; 8 nucleotides align to TRBD2. The CDR3 totals 17 residues. Germline V lookup: CDR1 LGHNA, CDR2 YNFKEQ. V lost 1 base and J lost 4; bases outside the gene matches: 10. CDR3 nucleotide sequence: TGTGCCAGCAGCCAAGTTTCTATTGCTAGCGGGTCAGATACGCAGTATTTT. This translates into CASSQVSIASGSDTQYF.

This clonotype was recorded many times. Because this beta chain is a stray read in a library intended to capture alpha chains, its abundance should not be given much weight. The V gene is TRBV5-6, the J gene TRBJ2-7; 10 bases are a match to TRBD1. The CDR3 extends over 14 amino acids. Germline loops: CDR1 SGHDT, CDR2 YYEEEE. V gave up 4 bases and J gave up 8 bases; unmatched junction bases: 9. The CDR3 here is CASSPGTGDLKQYF. The DNA for the CDR3 is TGTGCCAGCAGCCCCGGGACAGGGGATTTGAAGCAGTACTTC.